The source of this T cell receptor beta chain is a study of T cell repertoires in cytomegalovirus infection (dated by TCRdb to about 2019). Looking at the study overall: Because public TCR beta signatures pointed to carriage of CMV infection together with the matching HLA type, the HLA type of each donor mattered for the analysis.

Sequencing instrument: Illumina HiSeq 1500. TCRdb passed the public sequencing reads through fastp at Q25 and MiXCR, retaining productive beta sequences. A single entry per CDR3 protein holds the most common genes and DNA from its merged rows. Counted in this sample were some 180,000 distinct CDR3 sequences; 17% of them appeared once. Under 30% of the sample lies in the top ten. A few counts support this clonotype. Its cognate antigen has yet to be identified. No base quality values were provided; no much bigger clone lies one nucleotide off. CDR1 and CDR2, per the germline V gene, are SNHLY and FYNNEI. V loses 8 bases of germline sequence and J loses 0 bases, and the interval between the two ends is 14 bases. Inclusive of the bounding cysteine and phenylalanine, the CDR3 is 15 residues long. CDR3 DNA is the only sequence kept; it has 45 bases, read in frame from the first base. The research as a whole found: The ex vivo response was dominated by HLA-C-restricted CMV-specific TCR beta clonotypes, and the single most frequent clonotype in two of eight donors was supplied by these HLA-C-restricted clonotypes. Cumulative frequency of public TCR beta family members discriminated carriers of CMV infection plus the relevant HLA type in this cohort and an independent approximately 400-donor cohort.

The sequencing sample was made of CD8+ T cells from PBMCs. The clonotype was recovered from a human donor in good health (CMV status not recorded). Some clones in this sample may be carry-over from other donors' samples. Recombination joined TRBV2 with TRBJ1-3, with no reliable assignment of the D segment. The DNA sequence reads TGTGCCAGCGAAGAAACGTGGGGCTCTGGAAACACCATATATTTT. It specifies CASEETWGSGNTIYF.